The rows below give T cell receptor beta chains drawn from one sample of a study of cytomegalovirus exposure and HLA in healthy donors. The protocol was immunoSEQ multiplex PCR, while the TCRdb copy is restricted to in-frame clones and leaves out a portion. The sample holds about 280,000 clones, about 90% seen once. Sample: PBMCs. The receptors were sampled from a woman between 18 and 29 years old in good health and CMV-seronegative. CDR3s include the opening cysteine and the closing phenylalanine or tryptophan. A D gene is named only where the DNA matches it firmly. Expanded clones get a size class; other rows say once, few or many, or leave the size out.

TRBJ2-2	TRBV2	TRBD1	-	TGTGCCAGCAGGATGGACAGGGGATCCACCGGGGAGCTGTTTTTT	CASRMDRGSTGELFF
TRBJ1-2	TRBV19	-	-	TGTGCCAGTAATGTCCAGGGTAACTATGGCTACACCTTC	CASNVQGNYGYTF
TRBJ2-5	TRBV5-1	TRBD2	-	TGCGCCAGCAGCTTGGTGACTAGCGCGGTGTCGGAGACCCAGTACTTC	CASSLVTSAVSETQYF
TRBJ1-1	TRBV2	-	-	TGTGCCAGCAGTGAAGTCCCCAGACAGGCAGAAGCTTTCTTT	CASSEVPRQAEAFF
TRBJ2-5	TRBV7-2	-	-	TGTGCCAGCAGCTTAGGCATATGGGGCGAGACCCAGTACTTC	CASSLGIWGETQYF
TRBJ2-3	TRBV9	-	-	TGTGCCAGCAGCGTTCGAGTAGCGTCAGATACGCAGTATTTT	CASSVRVASDTQYF
TRBJ1-1	TRBV6-6	TRBD1	-	TGTGCCAGCAGCCCAGGGGGGCCCGCCCGGAACACTGAAGCTTTCTTT	CASSPGGPARNTEAFF
TRBJ2-3	TRBV7-9	-	-	TGTGCCAGCAGCTTAGCGCAAAGGGGAGATACGCAGTATTTT	CASSLAQRGDTQYF
TRBJ2-4	TRBV5-1	-	-	TGCGCCAGCAGCTTACAGGGAGCCAAAAACATTCAGTACTTC	CASSLQGAKNIQYF
TRBJ1-2	TRBV5-6	-	-	TGTGCCAGCAGCTTATTAGGGGAAGCTAACTATGGCTACACCTTC	CASSLLGEANYGYTF
TRBJ2-1	TRBV7-3	TRBD2	-	TGTTCCAGCAGCTTAACTGTAACTAGCGGGTACAATGAGCAGTTCTTC	CSSSLTVTSGYNEQFF
TRBJ1-4	TRBV5-1	TRBD1	-	TGCGCCAGCAGCTCTAATACAGGGGGCGGCCGAGAAAAACTGTTTTTT	CASSSNTGGGREKLFF
TRBJ2-7	TRBV7-8	TRBD2	-	TGTGCCAGCAGCTTGGCGGGGGACTACGAGCAGTACTTC	CASSLAGDYEQYF
TRBJ1-5	TRBV12-5	-	-	TGTGCTAGTGGTGTATACCCATTAGGCGGCGGCAATCAGCCCCAGCATTTT	CASGVYPLGGGNQPQHF
TRBJ2-2	TRBV10-3	-	once	TGTGCCACCTGGTTTCAGGGGTGGAACACCGGGGAGCTGTTTTTT	CATWFQGWNTGELFF
TRBJ2-7	TRBV9	TRBD1	-	TGTGCCAGCAGCTGGATCGGGACAGCAGCTTACGAGCAGTACTTC	CASSWIGTAAYEQYF
TRBJ1-2	TRBV27	TRBD1	-	TGTGCCAGCAGACTTACAGGGGACGTTAACTATGGCTACACCTTC	CASRLTGDVNYGYTF
TRBJ2-7	TRBV7-9	TRBD1	-	TGTTCCAGCAGCAGCCGGGACAGGGGTCTCGAGCAGTACTTC	CSSSSRDRGLEQYF
TRBJ2-7	TRBV21-1	-	-	TGTGCCAGCACTGGATGGAGGGGAGACTACGAGCAGTACTTC	CASTGWRGDYEQYF
TRBJ2-7	TRBV11-2	-	few	TGTGCCAGCAGCTTAGCCGGTTTCACCAGGGGCGAGCAGTACTTC	CASSLAGFTRGEQYF
TRBJ2-3	TRBV6-4	TRBD2	-	TGTGCCAGCAGTGAAGTGTTGACTAGCGGGGGGGCAGATACGCAGTATTTT	CASSEVLTSGGADTQYF
TRBJ2-7	TRBV5-5	TRBD2	-	TGTGCCAGCAGCTTGCCGGGGGGGCCTTACGAGCAGTACTTC	CASSLPGGPYEQYF
TRBJ2-7	TRBV15	TRBD1	-	TGTGCCACCAGCAGTAGACAGGGAGCCGAGCAGTACTTC	CATSSRQGAEQYF
TRBJ1-5	TRBV6-5	TRBD1	-	TGTGCCAGCCGGACAGGGTCCAATCAGCCCCAGCATTTT	CASRTGSNQPQHF
TRBJ2-3	TRBV18	TRBD2	-	TGTGCCAGCTCACCGCTAGCGGGGGGGCCACGAGTAGGAGATACGCAGTATTTT	CASSPLAGGPRVGDTQYF
TRBJ1-6	TRBV6-1	-	once	TGTGCCAGCAGTGAATCAGTCGCCAATTCACCCCTCCACTTT	CASSESVANSPLHF
TRBJ1-2	TRBV6-1	TRBD1	-	TGTGCCAGCGGTCCAGGGACAGGGGTCCTCGGCTACACCTTC	CASGPGTGVLGYTF
TRBJ1-1	TRBV5-6	TRBD1	-	TGTGCCAGCAGCTTGGATACGGGGACAGCGAACACTGAAGCTTTCTTT	CASSLDTGTANTEAFF
TRBJ1-1	TRBV10-2	-	once	TGCGCCAGCATAGGGGCAGGGACTGAAGCTTTCTTT	CASIGAGTEAFF
TRBJ1-6	TRBV7-9	-	-	TGTGCCAGCAGAGAATCAAGACAGGCCGGTTCACCCCTCCACTTT	CASRESRQAGSPLHF
TRBJ2-7	TRBV6-5	TRBD1	-	TGTGCCAGCAGTCTACAGGGGCGCTACGAGCAGTACTTC	CASSLQGRYEQYF
TRBJ2-5	TRBV5-1	TRBD2	-	TGCGCCAGCAGTGACGGGACTAGCGGGGGTCGGGAAGAGACCCAGTACTTC	CASSDGTSGGREETQYF
TRBJ2-7	TRBV5-1	TRBD2	-	TGCGCCAGCAGGACCGGGACTAGCGGCTCCTACGAGCAGTACTTC	CASRTGTSGSYEQYF
TRBJ1-1	TRBV27	-	-	TGTGCCAGCAGTTTCGCGGTGAGCACTGAAGCTTTCTTT	CASSFAVSTEAFF
TRBJ1-2	TRBV27	-	-	TGTGCCAGCAGTTTATCGGCGCAGGGGCCGTCTAACTATGGCTACACCTTC	CASSLSAQGPSNYGYTF
TRBJ2-3	TRBV5-6	-	-	TGTGCCAGCAGCTTGGAGGGAGCAACCCCCTCCTTTATAGATACGCAGTATTTT	CASSLEGATPSFIDTQYF
TRBJ1-1	TRBV19	-	-	TGTGCCAGTAGTTCCCCTTACAGGGTCGTGAACACTGAAGCTTTCTTT	CASSSPYRVVNTEAFF
TRBJ2-3	TRBV6-1	TRBD1	-	TGTGCCAGCAGTGAGCGGGACAGGGTTGGAGATACGCAGTATTTT	CASSERDRVGDTQYF
TRBJ2-4	TRBV9	TRBD2	-	TGTGCCAGCAGCCCAACTAGCGGGTTCGACCGAATAGCCAAAAACATTCAGTACTTC	CASSPTSGFDRIAKNIQYF
TRBJ2-5	TRBV2	-	-	TGTGCCACCCGCGACTTGGGAGCCCAGTACTTC	CATRDLGAQYF
TRBJ1-1	TRBV10-3	-	once	TGTGCCATCAGTCTCCGGGATTACGGTAATTTGAACACTGAAGCTTTCTTT	CAISLRDYGNLNTEAFF
TRBJ1-4	TRBV7-9	TRBD1	-	TGTGCCAGCAGCTTAGGGCAGGGGGCGCCGATAACTAATGAAAAACTGTTTTTT	CASSLGQGAPITNEKLFF
TRBJ2-3	TRBV5-6	-	-	TGTGCCAGCAGCCTCTCGGATACGCAGTATTTT	CASSLSDTQYF
TRBJ2-3	TRBV6-6	TRBD2	-	TGTGCCCTTAGCGGGGGAAATGGAGATACGCAGTATTTT	CALSGGNGDTQYF
TRBJ1-6	TRBV21-1	-	-	TGTGCCAGCAGCAAAGAGGAGACAGGGTGTTACCCCGTTAATAATTCACCCCTCCACTTT	CASSKEETGCYPVNNSPLHF
TRBJ1-2	TRBV19	-	-	TGTGCCACCCAGAAAGAGCGGGGGAAGGGGGACTATGGCTACACCTTC	CATQKERGKGDYGYTF
TRBJ2-2	TRBV4-1	TRBD1	once	TGCGCCAGCAGCCAGAGGACAGGGGCCAAGGGCAGGGAGCTGTTTTTT	CASSQRTGAKGRELFF
TRBJ2-1	TRBV15	TRBD2	-	TGTGCCACCAGCAGAGATCTAGCGGGGACGACAAATGAGCAGTTCTTC	CATSRDLAGTTNEQFF
TRBJ1-1	TRBV11-2	-	-	TGTGCCAGCAGCACGGGACATACGAACACTGAAGCTTTCTTT	CASSTGHTNTEAFF